This T cell receptor (beta chain) stems from a study of identical twins. Germline V gives CDR1 MNHNS, CDR2 SASEGT. The CDR3 loop spans 14 amino acids. V shed 6 bases and J shed 0 bases, with 11 bases lying between them. The study's findings and limits: Findings depended on cross-sectional statistics rather than tracking the same donors. Carriage of fewer insertions was seen in abundant cord blood beta clonotypes, whereas memory repertoires showed none.

Worth noting for this clonotype: Its specificity is not known.

A template switching step contributed a universal primer site, while unique molecular identifiers were present in the cDNA. TCRdb re-called the 5' RACE reads through MiXCR, storing one row per CDR3 protein. The profile shows a few hundred thousand distinct CDR3 sequences, more than 8% of them singletons. This sample also appeared in a second study, on yellow fever vaccine responses in identical twins. From that study: In identical twins, vaccine T cell responses appeared partly shared and partly individual.

The V gene is TRBV6-1, the J gene TRBJ1-2; D not resolved. The sequence came from a young woman in good health. Sequencing input: CD8+ T cells sorted from blood. The CDR3: CASSPAGSNYGYTF. CDR3 in DNA: TGTGCCAGCAGCCCCGCCGGGTCTAACTATGGCTACACCTTC.